At least ten counts were recorded for the clone carrying this T cell receptor beta chain. This sample is drawn from a study of T cells in Graves' hyperthyroidism and ophthalmopathy. Authors of the study amplified TCR beta CDR3 regions from RNA transcripts. HTBI primers drove first-round RT-PCR of the TCR CDR3. Each CDR3 protein gets one entry after TCRdb re-called the multiplex PCR reads with MiXCR. The data contain 300,000 or so distinct CDR3 sequences, 16% of them singletons. The CDR3 has 13 amino acids. The germline V gene encodes CDR1 SGHTA and CDR2 FQGNSA. Trimming left V 1 base short and J 5 bases short, with 8 bases between.

The receptor was derived from a man aged 30 to 45 with Graves' hyperthyroidism. The rearrangement uses TRBV7-2 and TRBJ2-5; D ambiguous. Sequencing was done on a sample of blood. As DNA, the CDR3 is TGTGCCAGCAGCTTAGGCGGTTTTGAGACCCAGTACTTC. Translated: CASSLGGFETQYF.